A selection of T cell receptor beta chains follows, all from one sample in a study of cytomegalovirus exposure and HLA in healthy donors. Repertoires were generated with immunoSEQ multiplex PCR, while TCRdb's copy carries only in-frame clones and drops some. The repertoire table contains roughly 100,000 clones. The sequencing input was PBMCs. These receptors were obtained from a man aged 40-49 years in good health and CMV-seronegative. Each CDR3 is given with its conserved first and last residue. D genes are given only for firm matches.

>TRBJ1-4|NA|TRBV19
CASSMGRLNEKLFF
TGTGCCAGTAGTATGGGGAGACTGAATGAAAAACTGTTTTTT
>TRBJ2-2|NA|TRBV9
CASTARFGELFF
TGTGCCAGCACCGCCAGATTTGGGGAGCTGTTTTTT
>TRBJ2-1|TRBD2|TRBV6-5
CASSWGLGGNEQFF
TGTGCCAGCAGTTGGGGACTAGGGGGTAATGAGCAGTTCTTC
>TRBJ2-7|NA|TRBV2
CASSEQYEQYF
TGTGCCAGCAGTGAACAGTACGAGCAGTACTTC
>TRBJ2-1|NA|TRBV11-3
CASSLDTNEQFF
TGTGCCAGCAGCTTAGATACAAATGAGCAGTTCTTC
>TRBJ1-1|NA|TRBV2
CASEAQGNTEAFF
TGTGCCAGCGAAGCTCAGGGGAACACTGAAGCTTTCTTT
>TRBJ1-1|NA|TRBV21-1
CASSNRLFGGRNTEAFF
TGTGCCAGCAGCAATAGATTATTCGGGGGGAGGAACACTGAAGCTTTCTTT
>TRBJ1-2|TRBD1|TRBV7-2
CASSLSGQGDRGYTF
TGTGCCAGCAGCTTATCGGGACAGGGCGACCGGGGCTACACCTTC
>TRBJ1-2|NA|TRBV6-5
CASSYSTGSGYTF
TGTGCCAGCAGTTACTCGACCGGGTCCGGCTACACCTTC
>TRBJ2-2|TRBD1|TRBV29-1
CSVKQGDTGELFF
TGCAGCGTTAAACAGGGGGACACCGGGGAGCTGTTTTTT
>TRBJ1-1|NA|TRBV2
CASSKLREEAFF
TGTGCCAGCAGCAAACTCCGGGAGGAAGCTTTCTTT
>TRBJ1-1|NA|TRBV7-6
CASSLAAERMNTEAFF
TGTGCCAGCAGCTTAGCGGCAGAGAGGATGAACACTGAAGCTTTCTTT
>TRBJ2-7|TRBD2|TRBV10-2
CASSARAGGPGGLSEQYF
TGCGCCAGCAGTGCGAGAGCGGGGGGCCCTGGGGGGTTGAGTGAGCAGTACTTC
>TRBJ2-5|NA|TRBV7-9
CASSLPPTAEQYF
TGTGCCAGCAGCTTACCCCCGACAGCTGAGCAGTACTTC
>TRBJ2-7|TRBD1|TRBV6-1
CASRSPGQGPEQYF
TGTGCCAGCAGATCGCCGGGACAGGGTCCCGAGCAGTACTTC
>TRBJ1-1|NA|TRBV30
CAWSVGPGTLITEAFF
TGTGCCTGGAGTGTAGGTCCCGGGACACTTATAACTGAAGCTTTCTTT
>TRBJ1-3|NA|TRBV6-1
CASSESSDSGNTIYF
TGTGCCAGCAGTGAGTCGAGCGACTCTGGAAACACCATATATTTT
>TRBJ2-1|TRBD2|TRBV7-9
CASSFPGGGRDNEQFF
TGTGCCAGCAGCTTTCCCGGGGGGGGAAGGGACAATGAGCAGTTCTTC
>TRBJ2-7|NA|TRBV9
CASSVAGGVGYEQYF
TGTGCCAGCAGCGTAGCAGGCGGGGTCGGGTACGAGCAGTACTTC
>TRBJ2-1|NA|TRBV11-2
CASSPLGGSSYNEQFF
TGTGCCAGCAGCCCCTTAGGCGGTAGCTCCTACAATGAGCAGTTCTTC
>TRBJ2-1|NA|TRBV28
CASSPYFDSGKNEQFF
TGTGCCAGCAGTCCCTATTTCGATAGCGGCAAAAATGAGCAGTTCTTC
>TRBJ2-7|TRBD2|TRBV7-2
CASSPILAALIF
TGTGCCAGCAGCCCAATCCTAGCGGCCCTCATCTTC
>TRBJ2-2|TRBD2|TRBV7-9
CASSLATSGGITGELFF
TGTGCCAGCAGCTTGGCGACTAGCGGGGGGATCACCGGGGAGCTGTTTTTT
>TRBJ2-5|TRBD2|TRBV19
CASSPGLAETQYF
TGTGCCAGTAGTCCCGGACTAGCGGAGACCCAGTACTTC
>TRBJ1-3|NA|TRBV5-4
CASSLAQTGGNTIYF
TGTGCCAGCAGCTTGGCCCAGACAGGTGGAAACACCATATATTTT
>TRBJ2-1|NA|TRBV7-2
CASSLFYWTTENNEQFF
TGTGCCAGCAGCCTCTTTTATTGGACAACAGAGAACAATGAGCAGTTCTTC
>TRBJ2-3|NA|TRBV6-6
CASSSARGSLDTQYF
TGTGCCAGCAGTTCCGCTCGGGGGTCACTGGATACGCAGTATTTT
>TRBJ2-7|NA|TRBV29-1
CSGPGRNMAYEQYF
TGCAGCGGTCCAGGGCGTAATATGGCCTACGAGCAGTACTTC
>TRBJ2-7|NA|TRBV4-1
CASSQENRGSSYEQYF
TGCGCCAGCAGCCAAGAGAACCGCGGAAGCTCCTACGAGCAGTACTTC
>TRBJ2-2|TRBD1|TRBV2
CARPIPGQGTGELFF
TGTGCCAGACCCATTCCGGGACAGGGGACCGGGGAGCTGTTTTTT
>TRBJ2-3|TRBD2|TRBV19
CASSDSGRQADTQYF
TGTGCCAGTAGCGATAGCGGGAGGCAGGCAGATACGCAGTATTTT
>TRBJ1-4|TRBD1|TRBV19
CASSALDREAVF
TGTGCCAGTAGTGCGCTAGACAGGGAGGCCGTTTTT
>TRBJ2-3|TRBD2|TRBV10-3
CAISNSGGRGGDTQYF
TGTGCCATCAGTAATTCGGGAGGGAGGGGTGGAGATACGCAGTATTTT